Each of the 13 T cell receptor beta chains below was sequenced from the same sample in a study of blood T cell repertoires in COVID-19 (dated by TCRdb to between 2020 and 2021). Receptors were amplified or captured by the immunoSEQ multiplex PCR assay. TCRdb took over this immuneACCESS table, retaining in-frame rearrangements with V and J assigned. Such tables are incomplete; in checked studies, under half of the missing clones stem from an unresolved V gene, and the remainder is unexplained. This sample lists just over 150,000 clones; approximately 92% were detected once. Under 5% of the sample lies in the top ten. What was sequenced was peripheral blood. The source of these receptors is a woman aged 50 to 60 with acute or convalescent COVID-19.

The J gene is TRBJ2-5, the V gene TRBV4-1; 12 bases map to TRBD2. Germline V CDR1 and CDR2: MGHRA, YSYEKL. V shed 4 bases, J shed 2 bases, and the junction held 5 bases outside the gene matches. The CDR3 spans 16 residues. In DNA, the CDR3 is TGCGCCAGCAGCCGCCTAGCGGGAGGGGTACAAGAGACCCAGTACTTC. This codes for CASSRLAGGVQETQYF.

The count of this clone is one. V is TRBV4-2 and J is TRBJ2-1, with D possibly being TRBD1 (5 bases). The CDR3 runs to 14 residues. V was cut by 0 bases and J by 6 bases, with 9 bases left in between. Germline V gene data show CDR1 as LGHNA and CDR2 as YNFKEQ. CDR3: CASSQDPRANEQFF. The CDR3, as DNA: TGTGCCAGCAGCCAAGATCCCAGGGCCAATGAGCAGTTCTTC.

J is TRBJ1-2 and V is TRBV28, with TRBD1 matching over 8 bases. V lost 5 bases and J lost 1; bases outside the gene matches: 6. Germline CDR1 is MDHEN and CDR2 is SYDVKM. The CDR3 length is 15 residues. CDR3 in amino acids: CASSPGQALNYGYTF. The CDR3 DNA sequence: TGTGCCAGCAGTCCGGGACAGGCCCTTAACTATGGCTACACCTTC.

The chain joins TRBV6-1 to TRBJ2-7; TRBD2 is a possible D gene (7 bases). CDR1 and CDR2 (germline): MNHNS, SASEGT. Trimming pared 0 bases from V and 3 bases from J, leaving 15 bases between. The CDR3 is 16 amino acids. This chain's CDR3 is CASSEARWGGSYEQYF. The CDR3 coding sequence is TGTGCCAGCAGTGAAGCCCGGTGGGGGGGCAGCTACGAGCAGTACTTC.

The genes are TRBV5-4 and TRBJ2-3; a weak D match, TRBD2 (5 bases). The germline V gene encodes CDR1 SGHNT and CDR2 YYREEE (reference sequence). Trimming stripped 0 bases from V and 0 bases from J, with 5 bases between. The CDR3 spans 14 residues. The CDR3 reads CASSLAGSTDTQYF. In DNA, the CDR3 is TGTGCCAGCAGCTTGGCGGGGAGCACAGATACGCAGTATTTT. The whole variable domain, filled in from reference TRBV5-4 and TRBJ2-3, reads ETGVTQSPTHLIKTRGQQVTLRCSSQSGHNTVSWYQQALGQGPQFIFQYYREEENGRGNFPPRFSGLQFPNYSSELNVNALELDDSALYLCASSLAGSTDTQYFGPGTRLTVL.

The J gene is TRBJ2-2, the V gene TRBV7-2; a weak D match, TRBD1 (5 bases). Germline V gene data show CDR1 as SGHTA and CDR2 as FQGNSA. The CDR3 runs to 16 residues. V lost 6 bases, J lost 7 bases, and 21 bases lay in between. The CDR3 sequence is CASSHTVKGLIGELFF. The CDR3 coding sequence is TGTGCCAGCAGTCATACAGTGAAGGGGTTAATCGGGGAGCTGTTTTTT.

The gene calls are TRBV19 and TRBJ1-1; TRBD1 agrees at 7 bases. Germline V gene lookup returns CDR1 LNHDA and CDR2 SQIVND (reference sequence). With 6 bases clipped from V and 1 base from J, the junction kept 2 bases outside the gene matches. The CDR3 consists of 13 residues. CDR3: CASRNRGNTEAFF. CDR3 DNA sequence: TGTGCCAGTAGAAACAGGGGGAACACTGAAGCTTTCTTT. The full variable domain, its missing parts supplied by reference TRBV19 and TRBJ1-1, is DGGITQSPKYLFRKEGQNVTLSCEQNLNHDAMYWYRQDPGQGLRLIYYSQIVNDFQKGDIAEGYSVSREKKESFPLTVTSAQKNPTAFYLCASRNRGNTEAFFGQGTRLTVV.

The J gene is TRBJ1-2, the V gene TRBV28; no reliable D call. The CDR3 spans 16 residues. Trimming took 2 bases from V and 5 from J, leaving 18 bases between them. CDR1 is MDHEN and CDR2 is SYDVKM in the germline V gene. This CDR3 reads CASSLHQTRGGYGYTF. CDR3 nucleotides: TGTGCCAGCAGTTTACACCAGACCCGGGGAGGTTATGGCTACACCTTC.

The chain uses TRBV3-1 (or the pseudogene TRBV3-2) and TRBJ2-7; 7 nucleotides align to TRBD2. Germline values: CDR1 LGHDT, CDR2 YNNKEL (reference sequence). There are 16 residues in the CDR3. The V segment lost 4 bases and the J segment 2 bases; nucleotides outside the gene matches: 11. The CDR3 region has the DNA TGTGCCAGCAGCCGCCCCGGGGGTGGGACTACCTACGAGCAGTACTTC. This gives the protein CASSRPGGGTTYEQYF.

The chain employs TRBV19 and TRBJ1-2; 7 bases agree with TRBD1. The V gene end was trimmed by 10 bases and the J gene end by 2 bases; junction bases not matched to a gene: 10. This CDR3 has 14 amino acids. Germline loops: CDR1 LNHDA, CDR2 SQIVND (reference sequence). The CDR3 protein is CATERQGGNYGYTF. The CDR3 coding sequence is TGTGCCACCGAGAGACAGGGAGGAAACTATGGCTACACCTTC.

The chain recombines TRBV30 with TRBJ2-5; weak D call: TRBD1 (7 bases). Germline V gene lookup returns CDR1 GTSNPN and CDR2 SVGIG (reference sequence). The CDR3 extends over 13 amino acids. Trimming took off 3 bases at V and 5 bases at J, with 13 bases between the two ends. CDR3 nucleotide sequence: TGTGCCTGGAGCATCCCAGGGGGGGAGACCCAGTACTTC. It translates to CAWSIPGGETQYF.

This clone was counted once. The chain combines TRBV7-2 with TRBJ2-7; the D is unclear. Germline CDR1 is SGHTA and CDR2 is FQGNSA. CDR3 length equals 12 residues. The germline V and J ends were trimmed by 4 bases and 6 bases, with 10 bases remaining between them. The CDR3 DNA follows: TGTGCCAGCAGCTACGTCTCGGGCGAGCAGTACTTC. It codes for CASSYVSGEQYF.

The chain combines TRBV11-2 with TRBJ1-4; D gene ambiguous. The CDR3 has 12 residues. The germline V and J ends were trimmed by 1 base and 10 bases, with 7 bases remaining between them. From germline, CDR1 is SGHAT and CDR2 FQNNGV. The CDR3 bases are TGTGCCAGCAGCTTAGTACGGGGAAAACTGTTTTTT. Amino acid sequence: CASSLVRGKLFF.